The 22 T cell receptor beta chains presented below share a single source sample, sequenced in a study of naive and memory T cell subsets. The beta constant-region primer was an equimolar mix of two oligonucleotides covering TRBC1 and TRBC2. TCRdb processed the UMI-ligation and nested PCR reads anew with MiXCR; each CDR3 protein has one entry. The sample carries about 4,600 distinct CDR3 sequences, more than 6% recorded once. Input material: CD4+ TEMRA cells from blood. The subset was: effector memory re-expressing CD45RA, CD45RA+ CD27-. These receptors were taken from a human donor in good health.

With respect to this clonotype: This clone may be a read error of a much larger clone one base away. This rearrangement joins TRBV18 to TRBJ2-3; D possibly corresponds to TRBD1 (5 bases). Between the trimmed V and J ends, which lost 4 bases and 3 bases, there was a span of 11 bases. The length of the CDR3 is 14 residues. Per the germline V gene, CDR1 is KGHSH and CDR2 is LQKENI. This CDR3 is CASSQPRGTDTQYF. The DNA for the CDR3 is TGTGCCAGCTCACAACCTAGGGGAACAGATACGCAGTATTTT.

This clonotype was picked up many times. V usage is TRBV20-1 and J usage is TRBJ2-5, with TRBD1 as a possible D gene (5 bases). There are 14 residues in the CDR3. V shed 2 bases and J shed 2 bases, with 12 bases lying between them. CDR1 is DFQATT, CDR2 SNEGSKA, per germline (reference sequence). CDR3 DNA sequence: TGCAGTGCTAGACCAATGACAGTACAAGAGACCCAGTACTTC. Translating it yields CSARPMTVQETQYF.

This clonotype occurred many times. The genes are TRBV2 and TRBJ2-5; unclear D gene. V gave up 6 bases and J gave up 2 bases, with 22 bases separating them. This CDR3 comprises 17 residues. Germline CDR1 SNHLY, CDR2 FYNNEI. The CDR3 loop is CASRFLVSSAAQETQYF. The CDR3, as DNA: TGTGCCAGCAGGTTTCTTGTCAGCTCTGCCGCTCAAGAGACCCAGTACTTC.

This clonotype was seen only a few times. The chain uses TRBV20-1 and TRBJ2-5; 9 bases map to TRBD2. The CDR3 contains 15 residues. Trimming cost V 2 bases and J 4 bases; bases outside gene matches: 8. Per germline, CDR1 DFQATT and CDR2 SNEGSKA (reference sequence). The CDR3 region has the DNA TGCAGTGCTAGAATTTCGCGGGAGGGCCCAGAGACCCAGTACTTC. Residues: CSARISREGPETQYF.

This clonotype was found a few times. The rearrangement joins TRBV13 to TRBJ2-5; TRBD2 matches 13 bases. Losses at the gene ends were 8 bases for V and 9 bases for J; bases not matched to a gene: 12. The CDR3 totals 15 residues. Germline assignment: CDR1 PRHDT and CDR2 FYEKMQ (reference sequence). The CDR3 DNA sequence: TGTGCCAGCTGCTCGGGGACTAGCGGGGTCGGGGCCCAGTACTTC. Residues: CASCSGTSGVGAQYF.

This clonotype has a count of ten or more. This chain links TRBV5-1 with TRBJ1-5, with D maybe TRBD1 (5 bases). Germline V lookup: CDR1 SGHRS, CDR2 YFSETQ. With 2 bases removed from V and 6 bases from J, the gap between germline ends came to 12 bases. CDR3 length equals 14 residues. DNA for the CDR3: TGCGCCAGCAGCTTCGAGGGGTTGCCTCAGCCCCAGCATTTT. Its translation: CASSFEGLPQPQHF.

This clonotype has only a few counts. The chain combines TRBV3-1 with TRBJ2-2, with 14 bases aligning to TRBD2. CDR1 is LGHDT and CDR2 is YNNKEL in the germline V gene (reference sequence). This CDR3 has 16 residues. Germline trimming cut 2 bases from V and 6 bases from J; bases unmatched to any gene: 2. The CDR3 is CASSQRLAGGAGELFF. CDR3 in DNA: TGTGCCAGCAGCCAACGACTAGCGGGAGGGGCCGGGGAGCTGTTTTTT.

Ten or more counts support this clonotype. J is TRBJ2-5 and V is TRBV7-2; the D gene could be TRBD1 or TRBD2 (6 bases each). The germline V gene encodes CDR1 SGHTA and CDR2 FQGNSA. The CDR3 contains 16 residues. Between the trimmed V and J ends, which lost 5 bases and 5 bases, there was a span of 21 bases. The CDR3 sequence is CASSPLYGGRGETQYF. The CDR3 DNA reads as TGTGCCAGCAGCCCCCTTTATGGGGGGCGAGGGGAGACCCAGTACTTC.

At least ten counts were recorded for this clonotype. The gene calls are TRBV27 and TRBJ2-3; a weak D match, TRBD2 (5 bases). Between the trimmed V and J ends, which lost 5 bases and 5 bases, there was a span of 23 bases. Germline V gives CDR1 MNHEY, CDR2 SMNVEV (reference sequence). CDR3 length: 17 residues. CDR3 loop: CASSHITRADLRDTQYF. The CDR3 nucleotides are TGTGCCAGCAGTCATATAACGAGGGCCGATCTCAGAGATACGCAGTATTTT.

V gene TRBV9 combines with J gene TRBJ2-7, with D perhaps TRBD1 or TRBD2 (5 bases each). The germline V gene has CDR1 SGDLS and CDR2 YYNGEE. V lost 0 bases and J 5 bases, leaving 12 bases between the germline ends. There are 14 residues in the CDR3. CDR3 coding DNA: TGTGCCAGCAGCGTAGGGTCAGGGAGCGACGAGCAGTACTTC. This sequence encodes CASSVGSGSDEQYF.

Ten or more counts support this clonotype. The CDR3 DNA follows: TGTGCCAGCAGTGTCCACGACGGTCTAGCCAAAAACATTCAGTACTTC. Encoded protein: CASSVHDGLAKNIQYF. The chain joins TRBV2 to TRBJ2-4; D ambiguous. The CDR3 contains 16 residues. Trimming took off 4 bases at V and 0 bases at J, with 13 bases between the two ends. In germline, CDR1 is SNHLY, CDR2 FYNNEI.

This chain uses TRBV28 with TRBJ1-2, with 7 bases that match TRBD1. This CDR3 region has 13 residues. The J segment lost 4 bases and the V segment lost 6 bases, leaving 5 bases of the junction unmatched. Germline V gene data show CDR1 as MDHEN and CDR2 as SYDVKM. The CDR3 here is CASSPGGVYGYTF. As DNA, the CDR3 is TGTGCCAGCAGCCCAGGGGGTGTCTATGGCTACACCTTC.

At least ten counts were recorded for this clonotype. V and J are TRBV12-3 or TRBV12-4 and TRBJ1-1; 7 bases map to TRBD1. With V trimmed by 1 base and J by 4 bases, 3 bases remained unmatched. The length of the CDR3 is 14 residues. CDR3 DNA: TGTGCCAGCAGTTTAGGGCCAGGGGGCACTGAAGCTTTCTTT. This gives the protein CASSLGPGGTEAFF.

Ten or more counts support this clonotype. This chain connects TRBV20-1 to TRBJ2-7; TRBD2 agrees at 8 bases. Germline V gene lookup returns CDR1 DFQATT and CDR2 SNEGSKA (reference sequence). The CDR3 has 14 residues. The V gene end was trimmed by 5 bases and the J gene end by 0 bases; junction bases not matched to a gene: 6. CDR3 sequence (DNA): TGCAGTGCTGCCGGGGGGACTAGCTCCTACGAGCAGTACTTC. As protein: CSAAGGTSSYEQYF.

The rearrangement links TRBV28 to TRBJ1-2; 7 bases fit TRBD1. Trimming cost V 7 bases and J 2 bases; bases outside gene matches: 10. The germline gives CDR1 MDHEN, CDR2 SYDVKM. This CDR3 has 15 amino acids. CDR3 sequence reads: CASIYSPDRNYGYTF. The DNA for the CDR3 is TGTGCCAGCATCTATTCTCCGGACAGGAACTATGGCTACACCTTC.

This clonotype was observed many times. J is TRBJ2-2 and V is TRBV5-6; maybe TRBD1 (5 bases). Germline V gene lookup returns CDR1 SGHDT and CDR2 YYEEEE. The V gene lost 2 bases and the J gene lost 5 bases, with 10 bases spanning the gap. The CDR3 contains 14 residues. CDR3 coding DNA: TGTGCCAGCAGCTTTTCTCAGGGTACCGGGGAGCTGTTTTTT. This codes for CASSFSQGTGELFF. Full variable domain (remainder filled in from reference TRBV5-6 and TRBJ2-2): DAGVTQSPTHLIKTRGQQVTLRCSPKSGHDTVSWYQQALGQGPQFIFQYYEEEERQRGNFPDRFSGHQFPNYSSELNVNALLLGDSALYLCASSFSQGTGELFFGEGSRLTVL.

In its sample, this clonotype is large. The chain has TRBV7-2 and TRBJ2-6; the match to TRBD2 covers 9 bases. After removal of 5 bases from V and 0 bases from J, the junction contained 5 bases not matched to a gene. CDR1 SGHTA and CDR2 FQGNSA come from the germline V gene. This CDR3 region has 17 residues. This chain's CDR3 is CASSRLAGFSGANVLTF. The DNA for the CDR3 is TGTGCCAGCAGCCGGCTAGCGGGGTTCTCTGGGGCCAACGTCCTGACTTTC.

This clonotype was picked up many times. Here the CDR3 DNA reads TGTGCCAGCAGTTACTCGAAGGGGTCGTCCCGGGTTAGAAGCCACGAGCAGTACTTC. Translated: CASSYSKGSSRVRSHEQYF. V and J are TRBV6-2 or TRBV6-3 and TRBJ2-7; D perhaps matches TRBD1 (5 bases). The CDR3 runs 19 residues. Germline assignment: CDR1 MNHEY and CDR2 SVGEGT. With 0 bases removed from V and 5 bases from J, the gap between germline ends came to 26 bases.

This clonotype was seen a handful of times. J is TRBJ1-3 and V is TRBV5-1; D possibly corresponds to TRBD1 (6 bases). V gave up 0 bases and J gave up 4 bases, with 11 bases separating them. The CDR3 sequence is 15 residues long. CDR1 SGHRS and CDR2 YFSETQ come from the germline V gene. The CDR3, as DNA: TGCGCCAGCAGCTTGGAAGCAGGGGTAGGAAACACCATATATTTT. Encoded protein: CASSLEAGVGNTIYF.

The chain employs TRBV18 and TRBJ2-1; TRBD1 or TRBD2 may be the D gene (6 bases each). CDR1 and CDR2 from the germline V gene are KGHSH and LQKENI. CDR3 size: 14 residues. Trimming removed 1 base at V and 10 bases at J, with 14 bases between. The CDR3 is CASSPRGAQGEQFF. CDR3 nucleotides: TGTGCCAGCTCACCACGGGGGGCCCAAGGCGAGCAGTTCTTC.

This clonotype was detected ten times or more. This chain links TRBV10-3 with TRBJ2-3; TRBD2 matches 11 bases. The CDR3 has 18 amino acids. Looked up from germline, CDR1 is ENHRY and CDR2 is SYGVKD. The V segment lost 6 bases and the J segment 0 bases; nucleotides outside the gene matches: 11. Here the CDR3 reads CAIRRLAGLDGSTDTQYF. CDR3 bases: TGTGCCATCAGGCGACTAGCGGGGCTAGATGGGAGCACAGATACGCAGTATTTT.

The chain employs TRBV2 and TRBJ2-1, with TRBD2 matching over 9 bases. After removal of 7 bases from V and 9 bases from J, the junction contained 10 bases not matched to a gene. The CDR3 sequence is 14 residues long. Germline CDR1 is SNHLY and CDR2 is FYNNEI. This CDR3 reads CASIGGAGGSEQFF. CDR3 bases: TGTGCCAGCATCGGAGGAGCGGGAGGCAGTGAGCAGTTCTTC. Supplemented by reference TRBV2 and TRBJ2-1, the full variable domain reads EPEVTQTPSHQVTQMGQEVILRCVPISNHLYFYWYRQILGQKVEFLVSFYNNEISEKSEIFDDQFSVERPDGSNFTLKIRSTKLEDSAMYFCASIGGAGGSEQFFGPGTRLTVL.